A selection of T cell receptor beta chains follows, all from one sample in a study of blood T cell repertoires in COVID-19. Sequencing was performed with immunoSEQ multiplex PCR; in TCRdb, only in-frame clones are kept and a portion is missing. The sample has some 51,000 clones; more than 75% are singletons. The sequencing sample was made of peripheral blood. The receptor source for this set is a man in his forties or fifties with active COVID-19. The CDR3 runs from the conserved cysteine through the conserved F or W. Fields, in order: V gene, D gene, J gene, clone size, CDR3 DNA, CDR3 protein. A D gene is named only where the DNA matches it firmly. Where a row states a size, it is once, few, many or the class of an expanded clone; other rows omit it.

V: TRBV19; D: .; J: TRBJ2-1; size: .; DNA: TGTGCCAGTAGTTTAAAAGGAAGAGGCGCGTCCAATGAGCAGTTCTTC; CDR3: CASSLKGRGASNEQFF
V: TRBV2; D: .; J: TRBJ2-7; size: .; DNA: TGTGCCAGCAGTGTGGGCAGGGGAGATCAGTACTTC; CDR3: CASSVGRGDQYF
V: TRBV9; D: TRBD2; J: TRBJ2-1; size: .; DNA: TGTGCCAGCAGCGTGTCGGGACTAGCGGGAGAAGATGAGCAGTTCTTC; CDR3: CASSVSGLAGEDEQFF
V: TRBV5-1; D: .; J: TRBJ2-3; size: .; DNA: TGCGCCAGCAGCTTGACTACAGATACGCAGTATTTT; CDR3: CASSLTTDTQYF
V: TRBV6-4; D: .; J: TRBJ2-1; size: .; DNA: TGTGCCAGCAGCCCCGTGGGTGGCGGGGACCCGAAGGATGAGCAGTTCTTC; CDR3: CASSPVGGGDPKDEQFF
V: TRBV6-5; D: TRBD1; J: TRBJ1-3; size: .; DNA: TGTGCCAGCCAGGGGGTTCCCCGAGGGACCATATATTTT; CDR3: CASQGVPRGTIYF
V: TRBV6-4; D: .; J: TRBJ1-1; size: .; DNA: TGTGCCAGCAGTGGGACAGAGGGTAAAGCTTTCTTT; CDR3: CASSGTEGKAFF
V: TRBV5-5; D: TRBD1; J: TRBJ2-3; size: .; DNA: TGTGCCAGCAGCTCCTCCGGACAGGGCATCACAGATACGCAGTATTTT; CDR3: CASSSSGQGITDTQYF
V: TRBV6-5; D: .; J: TRBJ1-1; size: .; DNA: TGTGCCAGCAGTCTTCAGGCGACTGAAGCTTTCTTT; CDR3: CASSLQATEAFF
V: TRBV5-1; D: .; J: TRBJ1-1; size: .; DNA: TGCGCCAGCAGCGTTGGGAGGGGCCCTGAAGCTTTCTTT; CDR3: CASSVGRGPEAFF
V: TRBV6-5; D: .; J: TRBJ1-2; size: few; DNA: TGTGCCAGCAGTCGCGACAGTGTAGAGGACTATGGCTACACCTTC; CDR3: CASSRDSVEDYGYTF
V: TRBV18; D: TRBD2; J: TRBJ2-3; size: .; DNA: TGTGCCAGCTCACCGCCCTCGGGACGGGGGGGCAGTTCAGATACGCAGTATTTT; CDR3: CASSPPSGRGGSSDTQYF
V: TRBV27; D: .; J: TRBJ2-6; size: .; DNA: TGTGCCAGCAGTTATGGGGCGCGGGGGGCCAACGTCCTGACTTTC; CDR3: CASSYGARGANVLTF
V: TRBV5-1; D: TRBD2; J: TRBJ2-7; size: .; DNA: TGCGCCAGCAGCTTGGGTGGGACTAGCGGGTCTTACAAGCAGTACTTC; CDR3: CASSLGGTSGSYKQYF
V: TRBV7-9; D: .; J: TRBJ1-1; size: .; DNA: TGTGCCAGCAGCTCCCTGGGGGCAGGGATCAACACTGAAGCTTTCTTT; CDR3: CASSSLGAGINTEAFF
V: TRBV19; D: TRBD1; J: TRBJ2-2; size: .; DNA: TGTGCCAGTAGTACGGACAGGGATCGCGGGGAGCTGTTTTTT; CDR3: CASSTDRDRGELFF
V: TRBV7-6; D: .; J: TRBJ2-3; size: .; DNA: TGTGCCAGCAGCCCCCGTTGGAGGGCGGCTGATACGCAGTATTTT; CDR3: CASSPRWRAADTQYF
V: TRBV9; D: TRBD2; J: TRBJ2-1; size: .; DNA: TGTGCCAGCAGCGTTAGCGGGAGGTCAGATGAGCAGTTCTTC; CDR3: CASSVSGRSDEQFF
V: TRBV27; D: .; J: TRBJ2-4; size: .; DNA: TGTGCCAGCAGTAGGACAGTGGAACCCCCGATTCAGTACTTC; CDR3: CASSRTVEPPIQYF
V: TRBV7-9; D: .; J: TRBJ2-7; size: .; DNA: TGTGCCAGCGGGAGTTACGAGCAGTACTTC; CDR3: CASGSYEQYF
V: TRBV5-1; D: .; J: TRBJ1-6; size: once; DNA: TGCGCCACTTCACCAGGGGTTGCTGGAAATTCACCCCTCCACTTT; CDR3: CATSPGVAGNSPLHF
V: TRBV7-9; D: TRBD1; J: TRBJ2-7; size: .; DNA: TGTGCCAGCAGCTCCCTGGGACAGGCTCAATGGTCCTACGAGCAGTACTTC; CDR3: CASSSLGQAQWSYEQYF
V: TRBV7-6; D: TRBD1; J: TRBJ2-1; size: .; DNA: TGTGCCAGCAGCCGGGACAGGGGGCCCTACAATGAGCAGTTCTTC; CDR3: CASSRDRGPYNEQFF
V: TRBV2; D: TRBD2; J: TRBJ2-3; size: .; DNA: TGTGCCAGCAGGGCGATAGCGGGGGGGACAGATACGCAGTATTTT; CDR3: CASRAIAGGTDTQYF
V: TRBV27; D: .; J: TRBJ1-5; size: .; DNA: TGTGCCAGCAGTTTGCACATTTTT; CDR3: CASSLHIF
V: TRBV2; D: .; J: TRBJ2-5; size: .; DNA: TGTGCCAGCACCCGAGAGGTGGAGACCCAGTACTTC; CDR3: CASTREVETQYF
V: TRBV11-2; D: TRBD1; J: TRBJ2-7; size: .; DNA: TGTGCCAGCAGCTTAATGGTTCGGACAGGCACCTACGAGCAGTACTTC; CDR3: CASSLMVRTGTYEQYF
V: TRBV5-5; D: TRBD2; J: TRBJ2-7; size: .; DNA: TGTGCCAGCAGCTTGGCACCCCCTGGTGGAGCGGGGAACTCCTACGAGCAGTACTTC; CDR3: CASSLAPPGGAGNSYEQYF
V: TRBV5-1; D: TRBD2; J: TRBJ2-2; size: .; DNA: TGCGCCAGCAGCTTAAGAAGTCTAGCGGAGCTGGGGGCCGGGGAGCTGTTTTTT; CDR3: CASSLRSLAELGAGELFF
V: TRBV6-2/TRBV6-3; D: TRBD2; J: TRBJ2-2; size: .; DNA: TGTGCCAGCAGTTACTCTAGCGGGGGAAACACCGGGGAGCTGTTTTTT; CDR3: CASSYSSGGNTGELFF
V: TRBV2; D: TRBD2; J: TRBJ2-3; size: .; DNA: TGTGCCAGCATGGGGACTAGCGGCTACACAGATACGCAGTATTTT; CDR3: CASMGTSGYTDTQYF
V: TRBV28; D: .; J: TRBJ2-1; size: .; DNA: TGTGCCAGCTTCCCCCCCCGTTACAATGAGCAGTTCTTC; CDR3: CASFPPRYNEQFF
V: TRBV18; D: TRBD1; J: TRBJ2-5; size: .; DNA: TGTGCCAGCTCACCCTCCGGGACAGCCCAAGAGACCCAGTACTTC; CDR3: CASSPSGTAQETQYF
V: TRBV3-1/TRBV3-2; D: .; J: TRBJ1-1; size: .; DNA: TGTGCCAGCAGCCAAGGACCGGCCGGGGGAGGAAACACTGAAGCTTTCTTT; CDR3: CASSQGPAGGGNTEAFF
V: TRBV6-2/TRBV6-3; D: TRBD2; J: TRBJ2-1; size: .; DNA: TGTGCCAGCAGTCGACCGACTAGCGTAGAGCAGTTCTTC; CDR3: CASSRPTSVEQFF
V: TRBV3-1/TRBV3-2; D: TRBD2; J: TRBJ2-3; size: .; DNA: TGTGCCAGCAGCCAACCTAGCGGGGAAACCCCTAGCACAGATACGCAGTATTTT; CDR3: CASSQPSGETPSTDTQYF
V: TRBV7-6; D: .; J: TRBJ2-7; size: .; DNA: TGTGCCAGCAGCCCGTTCGCGGGGGCCCTCAGCTCCTACGAGCAGTACTTC; CDR3: CASSPFAGALSSYEQYF
V: TRBV9; D: .; J: TRBJ1-1; size: .; DNA: TGTGCCAGCAGCGTAGTTGGGGCTAACACTGAAGCTTTCTTT; CDR3: CASSVVGANTEAFF
V: TRBV4-2; D: .; J: TRBJ2-4; size: .; DNA: TGTGCCAGCAGCCAAGAGGGAGTAGCTCGAAACATTCAGTACTTC; CDR3: CASSQEGVARNIQYF
V: TRBV6-5; D: .; J: TRBJ1-2; size: .; DNA: TGTGCCAGCAACCGGGGGGCTAACTATGGCTACACCTTC; CDR3: CASNRGANYGYTF
V: TRBV5-1; D: TRBD1; J: TRBJ2-2; size: .; DNA: TGCGCCAGCAGCTTGGAACAGGGGATCACCGGGGAGCTGTTTTTT; CDR3: CASSLEQGITGELFF
V: TRBV18; D: .; J: TRBJ2-3; size: .; DNA: TGTGCCAGCTCACCTTTGAGCCGCGCAGATACGCAGTATTTT; CDR3: CASSPLSRADTQYF
V: TRBV7-9; D: TRBD2; J: TRBJ2-5; size: .; DNA: TGTGCCAGCAGCTCCCGACTAGCCCAAGAGACCCAGTACTTC; CDR3: CASSSRLAQETQYF
V: TRBV28; D: .; J: TRBJ1-4; size: .; DNA: TGTGCCAGCAGTCGAGAAGGGACTGCTAATGAAAAACTGTTTTTT; CDR3: CASSREGTANEKLFF
V: TRBV24-1; D: .; J: TRBJ1-2; size: .; DNA: TGTGCCACCAGTGATTTCGGGGCTAACTATGGCTACACCTTC; CDR3: CATSDFGANYGYTF
V: TRBV7-8; D: .; J: TRBJ1-5; size: .; DNA: TGTGCCAGCAGCGTCGACAGGCGTAGCAATCAGCCCCAGCATTTT; CDR3: CASSVDRRSNQPQHF
V: TRBV19; D: TRBD1; J: TRBJ2-6; size: few; DNA: TGTGCCAGTATTTCGGGCAGGGGGTTGGCTGGGGCCAACGTCCTGACTTTC; CDR3: CASISGRGLAGANVLTF
V: TRBV6-4; D: TRBD1; J: TRBJ2-7; size: once; DNA: TGTGCCAGCAGTGACTCGAAAGGGCCGGACAGGGTAGCCGAGCAGTACTTC; CDR3: CASSDSKGPDRVAEQYF
V: TRBV4-2; D: .; J: TRBJ2-6; size: few; DNA: TGTGCCAGCAGCCGCACACTCGCGCCCGGGGAATACTCTGGGGCCAACGTCCTGACTTTC; CDR3: CASSRTLAPGEYSGANVLTF
V: TRBV6-6; D: .; J: TRBJ1-2; size: .; DNA: TGTGCCAGCAGTGATTCCGGGGGAAAGTATGGCTACACCTTC; CDR3: CASSDSGGKYGYTF
V: TRBV5-1; D: TRBD1; J: TRBJ2-5; size: .; DNA: TGCGCCAGCAGCTTGCACGGGACAGAGCAAGAGACCCAGTACTTC; CDR3: CASSLHGTEQETQYF
V: TRBV19; D: TRBD1; J: TRBJ1-4; size: .; DNA: TGTGCCAGTAGCGAGATGACAGGGGGCAATGAAAAACTGTTTTTT; CDR3: CASSEMTGGNEKLFF
V: TRBV5-8; D: TRBD2; J: TRBJ2-3; size: few; DNA: TGTGCCAGCAGCTTGGCGGGGACTAGCGGTAGAACGCAGTATTTT; CDR3: CASSLAGTSGRTQYF
V: TRBV7-3; D: TRBD2; J: TRBJ2-7; size: .; DNA: TGTGCCAGCAGCCCAGCAAGCGGGAGTTACGAGCAGTACTTC; CDR3: CASSPASGSYEQYF
V: TRBV19; D: .; J: TRBJ2-3; size: .; DNA: TGTGCCAGTAGTATAGGGGGCGGCTGGGGCACAGATACGCAGTATTTT; CDR3: CASSIGGGWGTDTQYF
V: TRBV6-2/TRBV6-3; D: TRBD1; J: TRBJ1-2; size: .; DNA: TGTGCCAGCAGTTCCGAAACAGGGGGAAGATCCTATGGCTACACCTTC; CDR3: CASSSETGGRSYGYTF
V: TRBV4-2; D: TRBD1; J: TRBJ1-1; size: few; DNA: TGTGCCAGCAGCCTCCTGCGTACAGGGGACACTGAAGCTTTCTTT; CDR3: CASSLLRTGDTEAFF
V: TRBV5-4; D: TRBD2; J: TRBJ2-7; size: .; DNA: TGTGCCAGCAGCTTGGGGACCCCGGGGGGGCTCTCCTACGAGCAGTACTTC; CDR3: CASSLGTPGGLSYEQYF